The 9 T cell receptor beta chains reported below all come from one sample, sequenced in a study of T cells in Graves' hyperthyroidism and ophthalmopathy. Amplified regions were TCR beta CDR3 sequences from RNA transcripts. The HTBI primer set served for first-round RT-PCR of the TCR CDR3. TCRdb itself ran the multiplex PCR reads through MiXCR, one entry per CDR3 protein. The sample has 300,000 to 350,000 distinct CDR3 sequences; approximately 15% are singletons. Sample: blood. These receptors were taken from a woman in her 30s with Graves' hyperthyroidism.

This clonotype appeared a few times. V and J are TRBV30 and TRBJ1-1, with 8 nucleotides matching TRBD1. The V and J ends lost 0 bases and 7 bases, in that order; junction bases with no gene match: 10. Germline lookup yields CDR1 GTSNPN and CDR2 SVGIG (reference sequence). The CDR3 extends over 15 amino acids. CDR3 loop: CAWSVSFRGQVEAFF. Here the CDR3 DNA reads TGTGCCTGGAGTGTAAGCTTCAGGGGGCAAGTTGAAGCTTTCTTT.

This clonotype turned up a few times. The chain couples TRBV29-1 to TRBJ2-5; D might be TRBD1 (6 bases). CDR1 is SQVTM, CDR2 ANQGSEA, per germline. CDR3 length: 11 amino acids. Trimming left V 7 bases short and J 4 bases short, with 10 bases between. For the CDR3, the DNA is TGCAGCGGTCAGGGGCTAGAGACCCAGTACTTC. Translating gives CSGQGLETQYF.

This clonotype was seen only a few times. The J gene is TRBJ2-5, the V gene TRBV29-1; TRBD2 matches at 12 bases. The V gene end was trimmed by 4 bases and the J gene end by 5 bases; junction bases not matched to a gene: 5. The CDR3 loop spans 14 amino acids. Germline V gene lookup returns CDR1 SQVTM and CDR2 ANQGSEA. CDR3 amino acids: CSVARLAGGETQYF. CDR3 DNA sequence: TGCAGCGTTGCCCGGCTAGCGGGAGGGGAGACCCAGTACTTC.

This clonotype was observed at least ten times. V is TRBV5-1 and J is TRBJ2-7; TRBD2 is a possible D gene (5 bases). The CDR3 spans 14 residues. Trimming took off 4 bases at V and 6 bases at J, with 17 bases between the two ends. CDR1 is SGHRS and CDR2 is YFSETQ in the germline V gene. This chain's CDR3 is CASSPNILLGEQYF. CDR3 DNA: TGCGCCAGCAGCCCGAACATCCTACTAGGCGAGCAGTACTTC.

This clonotype was found a few times. This chain links TRBV29-1 with TRBJ2-2, with a tentative D call TRBD1 (6 bases). The CDR3 is made up of 13 amino acids. With 8 bases removed from V and 3 bases from J, the gap between germline ends came to 13 bases. In germline, CDR1 is SQVTM, CDR2 ANQGSEA. Here the CDR3 reads CSTLAGDTGELFF. CDR3 coding DNA: TGCAGCACCTTAGCAGGGGACACCGGGGAGCTGTTTTTT.

V is TRBV7-9 and J is TRBJ2-2, with D perhaps matching TRBD2 (6 bases). This CDR3 comprises 15 residues. Trimming took off 4 bases at V and 4 bases at J, with 13 bases between the two ends. CDR1 SEHNR and CDR2 FQNEAQ come from the germline V gene (reference sequence). CDR3 amino acids: CASSSGPAGTGELFF. The CDR3 DNA is TGTGCCAGCAGCTCGGGACCAGCGGGCACCGGGGAGCTGTTTTTT. The entire variable domain, with the rest obtained from reference TRBV7-9 and TRBJ2-2, is as follows: DTGVSQNPRHKITKRGQNVTFRCDPISEHNRLYWYRQTLGQGPEFLTYFQNEAQLEKSRLLSDRFSAERPKGSFSTLEIQRTEQGDSAMYLCASSSGPAGTGELFFGEGSRLTVL.

With regard to this clonotype: The junction departs from the called germline gene at one end, perhaps through a read error. The chain combines TRBV6-1 with TRBJ2-1; 7 nucleotides agree with TRBD2. The CDR3 totals 15 residues. Germline CDR1 is MNHNS and CDR2 is SASEGT. This chain's CDR3 is CATFNRRESFNEQFF. In DNA, the CDR3 is TGTGCCACCTTTAATCGGCGGGAGTCCTTCAATGAGCAGTTCTTC.

The V call is TRBV5-1, the J call TRBJ2-5; no clear D gene. The germline V gene encodes CDR1 SGHRS and CDR2 YFSETQ. This CDR3 region has 15 residues. V gave up 5 bases and J gave up 2 bases, with 16 bases separating them. This CDR3 reads CASREDGPPQETQYF. As DNA, the CDR3 is TGCGCCAGCAGAGAGGATGGTCCGCCGCAAGAGACCCAGTACTTC.

This clonotype turned up a few times. This chain joins TRBV18 and TRBJ1-4, with 10 bases fitting TRBD1. The germline V gene encodes CDR1 KGHSH and CDR2 LQKENI. The CDR3 runs to 17 residues. The V and J ends lost 9 bases and 0 bases, in that order; junction bases with no gene match: 10. CDR3 sequence reads: CASQPRDRGATNEKLFF. In nucleotides, the CDR3 is TGTGCCAGTCAACCCAGGGACAGGGGAGCAACTAATGAAAAACTGTTTTTT.